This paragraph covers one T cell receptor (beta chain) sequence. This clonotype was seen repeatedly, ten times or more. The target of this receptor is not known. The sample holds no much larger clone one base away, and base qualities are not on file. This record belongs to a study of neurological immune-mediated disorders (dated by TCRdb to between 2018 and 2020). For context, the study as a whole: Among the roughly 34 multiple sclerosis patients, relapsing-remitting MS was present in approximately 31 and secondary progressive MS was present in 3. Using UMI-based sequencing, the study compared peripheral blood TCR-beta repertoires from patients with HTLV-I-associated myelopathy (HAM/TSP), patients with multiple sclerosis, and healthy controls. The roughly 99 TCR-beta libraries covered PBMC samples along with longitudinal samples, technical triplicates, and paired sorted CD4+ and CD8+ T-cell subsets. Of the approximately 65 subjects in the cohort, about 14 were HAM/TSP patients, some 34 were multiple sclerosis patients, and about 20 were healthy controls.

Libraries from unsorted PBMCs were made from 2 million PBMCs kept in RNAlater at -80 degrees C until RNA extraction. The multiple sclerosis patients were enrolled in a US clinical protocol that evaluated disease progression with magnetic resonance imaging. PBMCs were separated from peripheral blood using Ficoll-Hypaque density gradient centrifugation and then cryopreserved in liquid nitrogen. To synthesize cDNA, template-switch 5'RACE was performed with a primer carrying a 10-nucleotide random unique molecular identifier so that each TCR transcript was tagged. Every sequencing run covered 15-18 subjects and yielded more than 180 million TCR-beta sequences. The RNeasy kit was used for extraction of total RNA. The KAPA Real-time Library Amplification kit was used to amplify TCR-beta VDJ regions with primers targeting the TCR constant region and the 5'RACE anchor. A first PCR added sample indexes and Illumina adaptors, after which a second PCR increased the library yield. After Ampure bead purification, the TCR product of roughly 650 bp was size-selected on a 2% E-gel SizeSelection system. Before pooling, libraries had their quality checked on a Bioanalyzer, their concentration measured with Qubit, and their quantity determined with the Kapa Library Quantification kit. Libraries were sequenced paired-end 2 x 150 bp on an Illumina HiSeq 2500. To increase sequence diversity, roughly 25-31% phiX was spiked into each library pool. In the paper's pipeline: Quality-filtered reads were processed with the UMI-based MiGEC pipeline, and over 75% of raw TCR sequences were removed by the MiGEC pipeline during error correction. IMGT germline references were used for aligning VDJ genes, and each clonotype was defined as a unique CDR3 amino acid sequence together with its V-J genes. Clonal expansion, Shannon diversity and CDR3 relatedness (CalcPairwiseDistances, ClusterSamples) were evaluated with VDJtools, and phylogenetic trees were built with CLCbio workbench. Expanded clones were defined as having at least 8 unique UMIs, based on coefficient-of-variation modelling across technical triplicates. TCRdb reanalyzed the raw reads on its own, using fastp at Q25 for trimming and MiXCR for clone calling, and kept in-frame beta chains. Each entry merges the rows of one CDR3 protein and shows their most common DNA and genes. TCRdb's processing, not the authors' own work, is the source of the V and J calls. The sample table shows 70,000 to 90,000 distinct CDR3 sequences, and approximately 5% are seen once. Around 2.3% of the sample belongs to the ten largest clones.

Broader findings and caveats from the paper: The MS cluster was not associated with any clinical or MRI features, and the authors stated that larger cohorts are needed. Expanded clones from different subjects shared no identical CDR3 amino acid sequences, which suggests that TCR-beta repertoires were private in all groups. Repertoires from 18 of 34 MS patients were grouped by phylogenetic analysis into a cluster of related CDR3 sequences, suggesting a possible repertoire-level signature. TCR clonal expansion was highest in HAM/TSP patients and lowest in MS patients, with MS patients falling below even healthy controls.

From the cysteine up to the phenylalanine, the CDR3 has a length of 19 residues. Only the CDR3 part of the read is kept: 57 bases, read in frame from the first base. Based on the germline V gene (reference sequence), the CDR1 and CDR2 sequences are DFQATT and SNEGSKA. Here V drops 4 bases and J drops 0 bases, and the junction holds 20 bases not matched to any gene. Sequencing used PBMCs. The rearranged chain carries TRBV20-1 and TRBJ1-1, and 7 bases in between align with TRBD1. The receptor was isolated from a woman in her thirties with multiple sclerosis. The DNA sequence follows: TGCAGTGCTACCCCTAGACCTGGGACAGTTGAAGGAATGAACACTGAAGCTTTCTTT. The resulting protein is CSATPRPGTVEGMNTEAFF.